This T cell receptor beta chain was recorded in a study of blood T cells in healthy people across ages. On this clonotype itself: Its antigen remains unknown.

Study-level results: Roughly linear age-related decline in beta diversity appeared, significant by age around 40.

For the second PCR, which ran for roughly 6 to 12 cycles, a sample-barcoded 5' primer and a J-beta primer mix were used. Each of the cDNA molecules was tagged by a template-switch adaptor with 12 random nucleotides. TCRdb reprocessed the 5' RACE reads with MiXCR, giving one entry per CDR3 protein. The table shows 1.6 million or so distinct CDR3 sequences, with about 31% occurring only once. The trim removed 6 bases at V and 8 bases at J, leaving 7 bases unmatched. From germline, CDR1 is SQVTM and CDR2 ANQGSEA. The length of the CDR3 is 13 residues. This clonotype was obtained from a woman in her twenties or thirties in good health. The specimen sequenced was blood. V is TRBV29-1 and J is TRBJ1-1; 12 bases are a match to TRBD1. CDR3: CSVSGTGGREAFF. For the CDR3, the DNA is TGCAGCGTGTCCGGGACAGGGGGCCGAGAAGCTTTCTTT. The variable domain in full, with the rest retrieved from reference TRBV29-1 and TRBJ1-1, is SAVISQKPSRDICQRGTSLTIQCQVDSQVTMMFWYRQQPGQSLTLIATANQGSEATYESGFVIDKFPISRPNLTFSTLTVSNMSPEDSSIYLCSVSGTGGREAFFGQGTRLTVV.